The TCR beta chain described here comes from a study of CD8 T cells in ankylosing spondylitis. Libraries of TCR beta came from quantitative 5'-RACE with molecular barcodes. One entry per CDR3 protein, called by TCRdb with MiXCR from the 5' RACE reads. The sample lists some 220,000 distinct CDR3 sequences; about 7% were seen once. V dropped 3 bases and J dropped 12 bases, with 12 bases sitting between them. CDR1 SGDLS and CDR2 YYNGEE come from the germline V gene. This CDR3 has 12 amino acids. Study results and caveats: Prior literature has documented some motif variants in synovial fluid and blood from reactive arthritis. Clones linked to disease were reported to show significant enrichment in matched ankylosing spondylitis synovial fluid. Ankylosing spondylitis blood appeared to carry a characteristic TCR beta motif of roughly 8 highly homologous variants. Researchers report that disease-linked clones proved CD8+ and relatively rare in peripheral blood.

In its sample, this clonotype was seen many times. What it binds is not known. The origin of this receptor is a male donor with ankylosing spondylitis. Sequencing was performed on blood, either unsorted or a sorted T cell fraction (not recorded which). This chain links TRBV9 with TRBJ1-4, with TRBD1 as a possible D gene (5 bases). This chain's CDR3 is CASSASGPELFF. DNA of the CDR3: TGTGCCAGCAGCGCGTCGGGGCCGGAACTGTTTTTT.